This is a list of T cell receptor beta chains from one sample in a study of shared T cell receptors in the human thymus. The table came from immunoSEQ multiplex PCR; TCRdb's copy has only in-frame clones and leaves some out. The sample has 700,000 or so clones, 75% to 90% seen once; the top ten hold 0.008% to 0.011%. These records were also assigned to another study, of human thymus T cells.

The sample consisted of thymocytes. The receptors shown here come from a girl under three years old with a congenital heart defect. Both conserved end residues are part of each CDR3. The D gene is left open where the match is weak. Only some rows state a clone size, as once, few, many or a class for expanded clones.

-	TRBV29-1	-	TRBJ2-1	CSVVAYNEQFF	TGCAGCGTTGTAGCTTACAATGAGCAGTTCTTC
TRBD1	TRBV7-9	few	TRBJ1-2	CASSPPRSGQGLSYGYTF	TGTGCCAGCAGCCCCCCACGATCGGGACAGGGCTTAAGCTATGGCTACACCTTC
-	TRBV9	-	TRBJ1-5	CASGGSDGQPQHF	TGTGCCAGCGGGGGGTCAGACGGTCAGCCCCAGCATTTT
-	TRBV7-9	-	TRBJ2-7	CASSSEERRMGLYEQYF	TGTGCCAGCAGCTCCGAGGAGCGCCGGATGGGTCTCTACGAGCAGTACTTC
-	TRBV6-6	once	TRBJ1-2	CASSAGPGSCGYTF	TGTGCCAGCAGTGCTGGTCCAGGGTCGTGCGGCTACACCTTC
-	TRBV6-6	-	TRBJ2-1	CASSWTPGDSYNEQFF	TGTGCCAGCAGTTGGACGCCGGGGGACTCCTACAATGAGCAGTTCTTC
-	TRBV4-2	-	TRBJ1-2	CASSQAGANYGYTF	TGTGCCAGCAGCCAAGCGGGGGCTAACTATGGCTACACCTTC
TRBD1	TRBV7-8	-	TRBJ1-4	CASSHPGQGGVCNEKLFF	TGTGCCAGCAGCCATCCGGGACAGGGAGGTGTTTGCAATGAAAAACTGTTTTTT
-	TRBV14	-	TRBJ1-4	CASSQDHAGVANEKLFF	TGTGCCAGCAGCCAAGATCATGCCGGGGTGGCGAATGAAAAACTGTTTTTT
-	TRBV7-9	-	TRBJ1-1	CASSLAEKGHGDAFF	TGTGCCAGCAGCTTAGCGGAAAAGGGGCACGGTGACGCTTTCTTT
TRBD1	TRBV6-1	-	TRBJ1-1	CASSTHRGVAEAFF	TGTGCCAGCAGTACGCACAGGGGGGTGGCTGAAGCTTTCTTT
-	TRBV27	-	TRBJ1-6	CASSPHWRKWSNSPLHF	TGTGCCAGCAGTCCTCACTGGCGTAAGTGGAGTAATTCACCCCTCCACTTT